The 29 T cell receptor beta chains below were found in one sample sequenced in a study of blood T cell repertoires in COVID-19. Clones were sequenced by immunoSEQ multiplex PCR, and TCRdb holds only the in-frame ones, with some missing. In the table there are about 110,000 clones, 75% to 90% of which are singletons. The sequenced material came from peripheral blood. These receptors came from a woman between 50 and 59 years old with acute or convalescent COVID-19.

Points on this clone: One junction end disagrees with the germline gene, perhaps due to a read error. The chain has TRBV11-2 and TRBJ2-5, with 8 bases matching TRBD2. CDR1 and CDR2 (germline): SGHAT, FQNNGV. CDR3 size: 16 residues. CDR3 DNA sequence: TGTGCCCGCAGCTTTGGCGGGGGGTACGGGGGGGAGACCCAGTACTTC. As protein: CARSFGGGYGGETQYF.

The gene calls are TRBV2 and TRBJ1-5, with D maybe TRBD1 (6 bases). This CDR3 comprises 14 residues. The V end was cut by 4 bases, the J end by 3 bases, with 10 bases between. Per the germline V gene, CDR1 is SNHLY and CDR2 is FYNNEI. The CDR3 nucleotides read TGTGCCAGCAGTGTCAGGGGAAACAATCAGCCCCAGCATTTT. Amino acids: CASSVRGNNQPQHF.

J is TRBJ1-1 and V is TRBV13; a weak D match, TRBD1 (6 bases). The CDR3 length is 15 residues. Trimming took 7 bases from V and 12 from J, leaving 27 bases between them. Germline V lookup: CDR1 PRHDT, CDR2 FYEKMQ (reference sequence). The CDR3 loop is CASTSGTSYGQLSFF. CDR3 nucleotides: TGTGCCAGCACCTCGGGAACGTCATACGGACAGCTTTCTTTCTTT.

The chain combines TRBV9 with TRBJ2-2, with D possibly matching TRBD2 (6 bases). The V end was cut by 5 bases, the J end by 5 bases, with 16 bases between. The CDR3 spans 15 residues. The germline V gene encodes CDR1 SGDLS and CDR2 YYNGEE. The CDR3 protein is CASRLRGGETGELFF. The DNA for the CDR3 is TGTGCCAGCAGACTTCGGGGCGGGGAGACCGGGGAGCTGTTTTTT.

The count of this clone is one. This chain joins TRBV28 and TRBJ2-3; 10 nucleotides match TRBD1. Germline CDR1 and CDR2: MDHEN and SYDVKM. The V and J ends lost 5 bases and 1 base, in that order; junction bases with no gene match: 6. The CDR3 runs to 16 residues. The CDR3 spells CASSPLGTGGTDTQYF. The CDR3, as DNA: TGTGCCAGCAGTCCACTTGGGACAGGGGGCACAGATACGCAGTATTTT.

Comment on this clone: The identical CDR3 is also encoded by other nucleotide sequences in the sample. V gene TRBV6-5 combines with J gene TRBJ2-3; 12 bases agree with TRBD1. Germline V lookup: CDR1 MNHEY, CDR2 SVGAGI. Trimming took 2 bases from V and 9 from J; bases not matched to a gene: 9. This CDR3 is 16 amino acids long. The CDR3 sequence: CASSYPGTGGRGTQYF. For the CDR3, the DNA is TGTGCCAGCAGTTACCCTGGGACAGGGGGCCGGGGGACGCAGTATTTT.

The genes are TRBV7-2 and TRBJ1-2; TRBD1 is a possible D gene (5 bases). The CDR3 covers 15 residues. The V gene's germline CDR1 is SGHTA and CDR2 FQGNSA. The V and J ends lost 5 bases and 8 bases respectively, with 21 bases between them. CDR3 bases: TGTGCCAGCAGCCCCGACGCAGGGTTTAAAAGAGGCTACACCTTC. It specifies CASSPDAGFKRGYTF.

The chain carries TRBV5-1 and TRBJ1-2, with 9 bases that match TRBD1. With V trimmed by 4 bases and J by 8 bases, 9 bases remained unmatched. The CDR3 consists of 14 residues. Germline V lookup: CDR1 SGHRS, CDR2 YFSETQ. This chain's CDR3 is CASSLGQGLGGYTF. CDR3 nucleotides: TGCGCCAGCAGCCTAGGACAGGGGCTCGGCGGCTACACCTTC.

The J gene is TRBJ1-3, the V gene TRBV19, with 8 bases lining up with TRBD1. V lost 6 bases and J lost 0; bases outside the gene matches: 16. The germline V gene encodes CDR1 LNHDA and CDR2 SQIVND (reference sequence). CDR3 length: 19 amino acids. DNA of the CDR3: TGTGCCAGTAGCCTCCGGGACAGCTACAGGGGGACCTCTGGAAACACCATATATTTT. It encodes CASSLRDSYRGTSGNTIYF.

This chain joins TRBV5-5 and TRBJ2-7; D remains unclear. CDR1 is SGHKS, CDR2 YYEKEE, per germline (reference sequence). CDR3 length: 13 residues. The V end was cut by 0 bases, the J end by 7 bases, with 11 bases between. The CDR3: CASSLVSVGEQYF. The DNA for the CDR3 is TGTGCCAGCAGCTTGGTAAGTGTCGGTGAGCAGTACTTC.

The chain employs TRBV7-6 and TRBJ2-2, with 10 bases aligning to TRBD2. The CDR3 is 17 residues long. Germline V CDR1 and CDR2: SGHVS, FNYEAQ. The trim removed 5 bases at V and 4 bases at J, leaving 10 bases unmatched. CDR3 bases: TGTGCCAGCAGCCCGACATTAGCGGGGGGAACCACCGGGGAGCTGTTTTTT. Encoded protein: CASSPTLAGGTTGELFF.

A single count supports this clone. The rearrangement links TRBV6-4 to TRBJ2-7; D perhaps matches TRBD1 (6 bases). Trimming removed 6 bases at V and 0 bases at J, with 12 bases between. Germline V CDR1 and CDR2: MRHNA, SNTAGT. CDR3 length: 14 residues. This chain's CDR3 is CASRPDRSSYEQYF. CDR3 bases: TGTGCCAGCAGACCCGACAGGAGCTCCTACGAGCAGTACTTC.

V usage is TRBV3-1 (or the pseudogene TRBV3-2) and J usage is TRBJ1-2; a weak D match, TRBD1 (5 bases). This CDR3 has 14 residues. With 4 bases removed from V and 7 bases from J, the gap between germline ends came to 16 bases. Germline V lookup: CDR1 LGHDT, CDR2 YNNKEL (reference sequence). As DNA, the CDR3 is TGTGCCAGCAGCCTTCGCGGACGAAGGGGTGGCTACACCTTC. Protein product: CASSLRGRRGGYTF.

CDR3 nucleotide sequence: TGTGCCAGCAGTGAAAGTTCAGGTTTAGAAGCTTTCTTT. Protein product: CASSESSGLEAFF. The genes are TRBV6-1 and TRBJ1-1; D is uncertain. CDR1 MNHNS and CDR2 SASEGT come from the germline V gene. This CDR3 comprises 13 residues. V lost 2 bases, J lost 8 bases, and 12 bases lay in between.

This CDR3 reads CASSSGTGFDMYEQYF. The CDR3 region has the DNA TGCGCCAGCAGCTCCGGGACAGGGTTTGATATGTACGAGCAGTACTTC. V is TRBV5-1 and J is TRBJ2-7, with TRBD1 matching 9 bases. The CDR3 length is 16 residues. Unmatched junction bases numbered 11, after V lost 3 bases and J lost 4 bases. Germline V gene sequence: CDR1 SGHRS, CDR2 YFSETQ.

This chain uses TRBV10-3 with TRBJ1-1; no clear D gene. The germline CDR1 and CDR2 sequences are ENHRY and SYGVKD. The CDR3 length is 11 residues. V was cut by 2 bases and J by 10 bases, with 8 bases left in between. The CDR3, as DNA: TGTGCCATCAGTGAGGGCAGAAGAGCTTTCTTT. Amino acids: CAISEGRRAFF.

The rearrangement joins TRBV25-1 to TRBJ1-4, with D maybe TRBD1 (6 bases). Germline loops: CDR1 MGHDK, CDR2 SYGVNS. V lost 10 bases and J lost 5, with 20 bases in between. This CDR3 is built from 15 residues. For the CDR3, the DNA is TGTGCCACCCAACGACGAGGGGGTTGGAATGAAAAACTGTTTTTT. Amino acids: CATQRRGGWNEKLFF.

This chain connects TRBV25-1 to TRBJ2-5, with D possibly being TRBD1 (5 bases). The CDR3 is made up of 14 amino acids. CDR1 is MGHDK and CDR2 is SYGVNS in the germline V gene. Trimming removed 5 bases from V and 0 bases from J, with 10 bases in between. This CDR3 reads CASSPRTNQETQYF. The CDR3 DNA is TGTGCCAGCAGTCCCCGGACAAACCAAGAGACCCAGTACTTC.

The chain combines TRBV7-9 with TRBJ2-5; TRBD2 matches at 7 bases. This CDR3 is 14 amino acids long. The V segment lost 5 bases and the J segment 5 bases; nucleotides outside the gene matches: 8. Germline values: CDR1 SEHNR, CDR2 FQNEAQ (reference sequence). The CDR3 region has the DNA TGTGCCAGCAGCCCAGGCGGGGGAGTTGAGACCCAGTACTTC. Translation gives CASSPGGGVETQYF.

This chain joins TRBV20-1 and TRBJ1-1, with D possibly TRBD1 on 6 matching bases. Between the trimmed V and J ends, which lost 3 bases and 5 bases, there was a span of 19 bases. Per the germline V gene, CDR1 is DFQATT and CDR2 is SNEGSKA (reference sequence). CDR3 length: 15 residues. The CDR3 DNA follows: TGCAGTGCTAGTCCGCCGATACAGGGAATGACTGAAGCTTTCTTT. It codes for CSASPPIQGMTEAFF.

V usage is TRBV7-3 and J usage is TRBJ2-5; 9 bases fit TRBD2. CDR1 is SGHTA, CDR2 FQGTGA, per germline. CDR3 length: 16 residues. The J segment lost 5 bases and the V segment lost 1 base, leaving 8 bases of the junction unmatched. This chain's CDR3 is CASSLNPPSGGETQYF. The CDR3 coding sequence is TGTGCCAGCAGCTTAAACCCGCCAAGCGGGGGGGAGACCCAGTACTTC.

The gene calls are TRBV9 and TRBJ2-1; D may be TRBD1 (6 bases). This CDR3 spans 15 amino acids. Germline CDR1 and CDR2: SGDLS and YYNGEE. Trimming took off 3 bases at V and 6 bases at J, with 16 bases between the two ends. The CDR3 nucleotides read TGTGCCAGCAGCGGAACAGGGTCCTGGGGCAATGAGCAGTTCTTC. It codes for CASSGTGSWGNEQFF.

The V gene is TRBV28, the J gene TRBJ1-2, with D unclear. V was trimmed by 6 bases and J by 4 bases, leaving 12 bases between them. Germline V gives CDR1 MDHEN, CDR2 SYDVKM. CDR3 length equals 13 residues. In nucleotides, the CDR3 is TGTGCCAGCAGGCCCGGCGGACTCTATGGCTACACCTTC. Protein product: CASRPGGLYGYTF.

The chain recombines TRBV28 with TRBJ1-1; D call uncertain. This CDR3 comprises 15 residues. The germline V and J ends were trimmed by 4 bases and 1 base, with 13 bases remaining between them. The germline V gene has CDR1 MDHEN and CDR2 SYDVKM. CDR3 nucleotides: TGTGCCAGCAGTTCTCTTGAGGAGGGGAACACTGAAGCTTTCTTT. It encodes CASSSLEEGNTEAFF.

The chain is built from TRBV3-1 (or the pseudogene TRBV3-2) and TRBJ2-4; TRBD1 might be the D (5 bases). The V gene's germline CDR1 is LGHDT and CDR2 YNNKEL (reference sequence). This CDR3 has 13 amino acids. Trimming removed 1 base at V and 8 bases at J, with 9 bases between. The CDR3 nucleotides are TGTGCCAGCAGCCAAGGACAGTTTGACATTCAGTACTTC. Translating gives CASSQGQFDIQYF.

The chain links TRBV21-1 to TRBJ1-1; the DNA was not compared with TRBD1, the D call given in the table. TRBV21-1 is a pseudogene segment. The CDR3 loop spans 16 amino acids. The CDR3 bases are TGTGCCAGCGAGTGGACCATAGGCAGGGGGAACACTGAAGCTTTCTTT. As protein: CASEWTIGRGNTEAFF.

This clone came up once. The gene calls are TRBV11-2 and TRBJ1-2, with 7 bases fitting TRBD1. The CDR3 contains 15 residues. CDR1 and CDR2 (germline): SGHAT, FQNNGV. V shed 3 bases, J shed 8 bases, and the junction held 12 bases outside the gene matches. CDR3 in DNA: TGTGCCAGCAGCTTCGGACAGGCTAACCCAGAGGGCTACACCTTC. Amino acids: CASSFGQANPEGYTF. Full variable domain (outside the CDR3, taken from reference TRBV11-2 and TRBJ1-2): EAGVAQSPRYKIIEKRQSVAFWCNPISGHATLYWYQQILGQGPKLLIQFQNNGVVDDSQLPKDRFSAERLKGVDSTLKIQPAKLEDSAVYLCASSFGQANPEGYTFGSGTRLTVV.

The chain couples TRBV5-1 to TRBJ2-7, with 7 nucleotides matching TRBD1. V trimming: 2 bases; J trimming: 1 base; junction bases outside the gene matches: 21. The CDR3 contains 20 residues. Germline assignment: CDR1 SGHRS and CDR2 YFSETQ. The CDR3: CASSFMPSGQGVRLSYEQYF. The CDR3 coding sequence is TGCGCCAGCAGCTTTATGCCCTCCGGGCAGGGGGTTCGTCTTTCCTACGAGCAGTACTTC. Based on the CDR3 plus reference TRBV5-1 and TRBJ2-7, the full variable domain is KAGVTQTPRYLIKTRGQQVTLSCSPISGHRSVSWYQQTPGQGLQFLFEYFSETQRNKGNFPGRFSGRQFSNSRSEMNVSTLELGDSALYLCASSFMPSGQGVRLSYEQYFGPGTRLTVT.

This clone showed up just a few times. The chain joins TRBV25-1 to TRBJ2-7, with TRBD1 identical over 7 bases. V dropped 1 base and J dropped 7; count of bases not matched to a gene: 7. CDR1 is MGHDK and CDR2 is SYGVNS in the germline V gene. The CDR3 consists of 14 residues. Here the CDR3 DNA reads TGTGCCAGCAGTGAATGGGCAGGGGGACGGGAGCAGTACTTC. Translating gives CASSEWAGGREQYF.